These 8 T cell receptor beta chains originate from one sample sequenced in a study of technical replicates of blood from a few donors. Measured with immunoSEQ multiplex PCR; TCRdb has only the in-frame clones, and not every one. The data contain some 67,000 clones, nearly 98% of them seen just once; the ten biggest clones take up roughly 0.16%. The material sequenced was T cells isolated from PBMCs. These receptors were taken from a human donor in good health.

The chain carries TRBV14 and TRBJ2-7, with 10 bases matching TRBD1. Germline-derived CDR1 and CDR2 are SGHDN and FVKESK. The CDR3 length is 15 residues. V trimming: 6 bases; J trimming: 6 bases; junction bases outside the gene matches: 11. In DNA form, the CDR3 reads TGTGCCAGCAGTTCTTTGACAGGGGGCCGGATCGAGCAGTACTTC. Translation gives CASSSLTGGRIEQYF.

The chain combines TRBV6-5 with TRBJ2-1; a weak D match, TRBD2 (6 bases). V lost 3 bases and J lost 3, with 15 bases in between. The CDR3 has 16 residues. Germline CDR1 MNHEY, CDR2 SVGAGI. For the CDR3, the DNA is TGTGCCAGCAGTTATTACCCGGGAGTGGACTACAATGAGCAGTTCTTC. Translating gives CASSYYPGVDYNEQFF.

This chain uses TRBV9 with TRBJ2-1, with 9 bases that match TRBD2. Germline lookup yields CDR1 SGDLS and CDR2 YYNGEE. The CDR3 runs to 16 residues. The trim removed 4 bases at V and 9 bases at J, leaving 14 bases unmatched. The CDR3 DNA reads TGTGCCAGCAGCTCGTTAGCGGGAGTGCCGTCCGGTGAGCAGTTCTTC. As protein: CASSSLAGVPSGEQFF.

The CDR3 loop reads CASREGATYEQYF. CDR3 DNA sequence: TGTGCCAGCAGGGAGGGGGCTACCTACGAGCAGTACTTC. V gene TRBV6-5 combines with J gene TRBJ2-7; tentative D call: TRBD1 (7 bases). Between the trimmed V and J ends, which lost 6 bases and 2 bases, there was a span of 11 bases. Germline-derived CDR1 and CDR2 are MNHEY and SVGAGI. The CDR3 extends over 13 amino acids.

The chain combines TRBV4-2 with TRBJ1-2, with a tentative D call TRBD1 (5 bases). The CDR3 contains 16 residues. The ends were cut back, 0 bases at V and 3 bases at J, with 14 bases in the middle. Germline CDR1 and CDR2: LGHNA and YNFKEQ. CDR3 protein: CASSQDLQGWDYGYTF. CDR3 sequence (DNA): TGTGCCAGCAGCCAAGATTTGCAGGGCTGGGACTATGGCTACACCTTC.

The genes are TRBV6-1 and TRBJ2-1, with 7 bases aligning to TRBD1. CDR1 is MNHNS, CDR2 SASEGT, per germline. V trimming: 5 bases; J trimming: 15 bases; junction bases outside the gene matches: 16. CDR3 length: 14 residues. This CDR3 reads CASSKTGTAKIPFF. DNA for the CDR3: TGTGCCAGCAGTAAGACTGGGACAGCCAAGATCCCGTTCTTC.

The rearrangement joins TRBV6-6 to TRBJ1-2; the D gene is possibly TRBD1 (6 bases). Trimming removed 6 bases from V and 4 bases from J, with 15 bases in between. This CDR3 region has 14 residues. CDR1 is MNHNY, CDR2 SVGAGI, per germline (reference sequence). CDR3 protein: CASSRNDRPYGYTF. In nucleotides, the CDR3 is TGTGCCAGCAGCCGCAACGACAGGCCCTATGGCTACACCTTC.

The genes are TRBV30 and TRBJ1-4; D might be TRBD1 (5 bases). Between the trimmed V and J ends, which lost 1 base and 8 bases, there was a span of 14 bases. The germline CDR1 and CDR2 sequences are GTSNPN and SVGIG (reference sequence). The CDR3 totals 14 residues. The CDR3 reads CAWSEGPVIEKLFF. CDR3 nucleotides: TGTGCCTGGAGTGAGGGGCCAGTTATCGAAAAACTGTTTTTT.